Following are 9 T cell receptor beta chains from one sample sequenced in a study of siplizumab effects on memory and regulatory T cells. The method was immunoSEQ multiplex PCR; TCRdb's version includes in-frame clones alone and lacks a portion of them. This sample yields 100,000 to 120,000 clones, of which 80% to 95% are seen a single time; 1.3% belongs to the top ten. Sequencing used CD4+ T cells sorted from blood. Receptor source: a human donor in good health.

The rearrangement joins TRBV10-3 to TRBJ2-1; D is unresolved. Germline lookup yields CDR1 ENHRY and CDR2 SYGVKD. This CDR3 has 15 amino acids. Trimming removed 4 bases from V and 0 bases from J, with 10 bases in between. CDR3 nucleotide sequence: TGTGCCATCAGTGTGGGCAGACTCTCCTACAATGAGCAGTTCTTC. As protein: CAISVGRLSYNEQFF.

V and J are TRBV7-3 and TRBJ2-1; the D call may be TRBD1 or TRBD2 (5 bases each). The ends were cut back, 0 bases at V and 5 bases at J, with 11 bases in the middle. The CDR3 consists of 15 residues. Germline CDR1 and CDR2: SGHTA and FQGTGA. The CDR3 spells CASSLTRDPHNEQFF. The CDR3 DNA reads TGTGCCAGCAGCTTAACGAGGGACCCACACAATGAGCAGTTCTTC.

This chain connects TRBV15 to TRBJ1-6; no firm D call. CDR3 length: 18 residues. Germline V gene data show CDR1 as LNHNV and CDR2 as YYDKDF (reference sequence). The germline V and J ends were trimmed by 1 base and 1 base, with 14 bases remaining between them. This CDR3 is CATSRVPPRGSYNSPLHF. CDR3 nucleotides: TGTGCCACCAGCAGAGTACCCCCCCGGGGATCCTATAATTCACCCCTCCACTTT.

The rearrangement joins TRBV11-2 to TRBJ1-2; a weak D match, TRBD1 (5 bases). The CDR3 covers 12 residues. Germline V gene sequence: CDR1 SGHAT, CDR2 FQNNGV. The ends were cut back, 5 bases at V and 7 bases at J, with 11 bases in the middle. The CDR3 loop is CASSQEGIGYTF. In DNA form, the CDR3 reads TGTGCCAGCAGCCAGGAGGGGATTGGCTACACCTTC. The full variable domain, with the rest looked up from reference TRBV11-2 and TRBJ1-2, is EAGVAQSPRYKIIEKRQSVAFWCNPISGHATLYWYQQILGQGPKLLIQFQNNGVVDDSQLPKDRFSAERLKGVDSTLKIQPAKLEDSAVYLCASSQEGIGYTFGSGTRLTVV.

The rearrangement links TRBV6-1 to TRBJ2-5, with TRBD1 identical over 7 bases. The CDR3 is 13 amino acids. The trim removed 6 bases at V and 4 bases at J, leaving 5 bases unmatched. Germline V gene data show CDR1 as MNHNS and CDR2 as SASEGT. CDR3 bases: TGTGCCAGCAGGACGCGGACAGGAGAGACCCAGTACTTC. It is translated as CASRTRTGETQYF.

This rearrangement joins TRBV9 to TRBJ2-1, with 9 bases lining up with TRBD2. Germline CDR1 reads SGDLS; CDR2 reads YYNGEE. The CDR3 is 16 amino acids. The trim removed 5 bases at V and 2 bases at J, leaving 8 bases unmatched. The chain's CDR3 is CASSDIERGAYNEQFF. CDR3 sequence (DNA): TGTGCCAGCAGTGATATCGAGCGGGGGGCCTACAATGAGCAGTTCTTC.

The chain couples TRBV2 to TRBJ2-1, with 13 nucleotides matching TRBD2. The CDR3 runs to 16 residues. With 6 bases clipped from V and 3 bases from J, the junction kept 5 bases outside the gene matches. CDR1 is SNHLY and CDR2 is FYNNEI in the germline V gene. DNA of the CDR3: TGTGCCAGCAGGGTAGGGACTAGCGGGATCTACAATGAGCAGTTCTTC. Amino acids: CASRVGTSGIYNEQFF.

The CDR3 reads CASSPGTDQETQYF. The CDR3 DNA sequence: TGTGCCAGCAGCCCCGGGACAGACCAAGAGACCCAGTACTTC. The genes are TRBV7-9 and TRBJ2-5, with 7 bases identical to TRBD1. Germline values: CDR1 SEHNR, CDR2 FQNEAQ (reference sequence). This CDR3 contains 14 residues. V shed 5 bases and J 0 bases; nucleotides not matched to a gene: 3.

The J gene is TRBJ2-7, the V gene TRBV2; 8 nucleotides line up with TRBD2. Trimming cost V 4 bases and J 6 bases; bases outside gene matches: 8. This CDR3 comprises 14 residues. Germline CDR1 and CDR2: SNHLY and FYNNEI. This chain's CDR3 is CASSVRSGSGEQYF. CDR3 sequence (DNA): TGTGCCAGCAGTGTACGGAGCGGGAGTGGCGAGCAGTACTTC.